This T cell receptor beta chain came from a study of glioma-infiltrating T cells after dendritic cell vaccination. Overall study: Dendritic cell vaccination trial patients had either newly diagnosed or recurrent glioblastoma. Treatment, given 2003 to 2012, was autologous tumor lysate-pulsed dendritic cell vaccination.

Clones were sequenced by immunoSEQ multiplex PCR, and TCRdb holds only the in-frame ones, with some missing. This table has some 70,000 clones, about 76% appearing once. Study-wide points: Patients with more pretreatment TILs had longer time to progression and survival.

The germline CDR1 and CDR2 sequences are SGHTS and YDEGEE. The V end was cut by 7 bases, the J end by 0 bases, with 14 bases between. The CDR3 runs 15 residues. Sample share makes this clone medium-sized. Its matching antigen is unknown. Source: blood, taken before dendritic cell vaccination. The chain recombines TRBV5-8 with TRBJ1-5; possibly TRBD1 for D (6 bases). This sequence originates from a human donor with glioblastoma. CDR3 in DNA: TGTGCCAGCGCAATACAGGGTTATAGCAATCAGCCCCAGCATTTT. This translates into CASAIQGYSNQPQHF. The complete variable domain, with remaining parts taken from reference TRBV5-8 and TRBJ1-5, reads EAGVTQSPTHLIKTRGQQATLRCSPISGHTSVYWYQQALGLGLQFLLWYDEGEERNRGNFPPRFSGRQFPNYSSELNVNALELEDSALYLCASAIQGYSNQPQHFGDGTRLSIL.